This entry describes one TCR beta chain. The sample originates from a study of shared clonotypes between healthy human individuals. The CDR3 loop spans 15 amino acids. The germline V gene encodes CDR1 LGHNA and CDR2 YNFKEQ. The V gene end was trimmed by 0 bases and the J gene end by 5 bases; junction bases not matched to a gene: 5. Deep-level assay runs were performed. Only in-frame clones appear in the TCRdb table, and some are missing; sequencing was by immunoSEQ multiplex PCR. The profile shows some 1 million clones, about 70% of them singletons. The chain joins TRBV4-2 to TRBJ2-3; 7 nucleotides align to TRBD2. Sample: memory CD4+ T cells sorted from blood. Subset in this sample: CD45RA-negative fraction. The sequence was obtained from a young man in good health. DNA of the CDR3: TGTGCCAGCAGCCAAGAGGCTAGCGGAGTAGATACGCAGTATTTT. It is translated as CASSQEASGVDTQYF.